This TCR beta chain appears in the sequencing data of a study of CD8 T cells in Susac syndrome. Roughly 0.45 to 1 ug RNA was reverse transcribed with random hexamers. The method of amplification for TCR beta CDR3 was immunoSEQ multiplex PCR, covering 54 Vbeta and 13 Jbeta. One entry per CDR3 protein results from TCRdb running MiXCR on the immunoSEQ multiplex PCR reads. The sample records approximately 150,000 distinct CDR3 sequences, 90% to 95% being singletons. FACS was used to enrich TEMRA cells, whereas the CD8+ and CD4+ T cells were obtained by negative isolation. This CDR3 region has 15 residues. V lost 1 base to trimming and J lost 1 base; unmatched junction nucleotides: 3. CDR1 and CDR2 (germline): SGHNT, YYREEE (reference sequence).

This TCR was recovered from a human donor with multiple sclerosis. The chain links TRBV5-4 to TRBJ2-7, with 9 bases lining up with TRBD1. Source material: CD4+ T cells from PBMCs. Here the CDR3 DNA reads TGTGCCAGCAGCTTGCCCGGGACAGGGTCCTACGAGCAGTACTTC. Its translation: CASSLPGTGSYEQYF.